Following are 3 T cell receptor beta chains from one sample sequenced in a study of Graves' ophthalmopathy and Graves' hyperthyroidism. RNA served as the template for amplifying TCR beta CDR3 regions. The library came from an HTBI-primed first-round RT-PCR and a second-round multiplex PCR. TCRdb reprocessed the multiplex PCR reads with MiXCR, giving one entry per CDR3 protein. Of around 40,000 distinct CDR3 sequences in the sample, about 51% are singletons; the top ten hold roughly 18%. Sequencing was carried out using peripheral blood. The receptor set was obtained from an adult man with Graves' ophthalmopathy.

This clonotype was recorded at least ten times. The V and J genes are TRBV5-4 and TRBJ2-5; 10 bases match TRBD1. Germline CDR1 and CDR2: SGHNT and YYREEE (reference sequence). The CDR3 has 17 residues. The V gene end was trimmed by 4 bases and the J gene end by 5 bases; junction bases not matched to a gene: 14. The CDR3 here is CASSRGPGQGYLETQYF. The CDR3 nucleotides are TGTGCCAGCAGCCGGGGGCCGGGACAGGGGTATCTGGAGACCCAGTACTTC.

The chain recombines TRBV9 with TRBJ1-2, with 8 bases lining up with TRBD1. The CDR3 has 16 amino acids. Germline loops: CDR1 SGDLS, CDR2 YYNGEE. V was pared by 5 bases and J by 5 bases, with 14 bases of the junction left unmatched. The chain's CDR3 is CASSRWTGSSDYGYTF. The DNA for the CDR3 is TGTGCCAGCAGTAGGTGGACAGGGTCCTCTGATTATGGCTACACCTTC.

Comments on this clonotype: The CDR3 does not end in the conserved phenylalanine or tryptophan, so this is likely a read error. The DNA is omitted, as the CDR3 cannot be located on it reliably, and the CDR3 follows TCRdb's listing. The genes are TRBV20-1 and TRBJ2-5; TRBD1, the table's D call, was not compared with the DNA. Germline V lookup: CDR1 DFQATT, CDR2 SNEGSKA (reference sequence). The CDR3 is 16 amino acids in total, end residues counted. CDR3 in amino acids: CSARASRTGGVETLYS.